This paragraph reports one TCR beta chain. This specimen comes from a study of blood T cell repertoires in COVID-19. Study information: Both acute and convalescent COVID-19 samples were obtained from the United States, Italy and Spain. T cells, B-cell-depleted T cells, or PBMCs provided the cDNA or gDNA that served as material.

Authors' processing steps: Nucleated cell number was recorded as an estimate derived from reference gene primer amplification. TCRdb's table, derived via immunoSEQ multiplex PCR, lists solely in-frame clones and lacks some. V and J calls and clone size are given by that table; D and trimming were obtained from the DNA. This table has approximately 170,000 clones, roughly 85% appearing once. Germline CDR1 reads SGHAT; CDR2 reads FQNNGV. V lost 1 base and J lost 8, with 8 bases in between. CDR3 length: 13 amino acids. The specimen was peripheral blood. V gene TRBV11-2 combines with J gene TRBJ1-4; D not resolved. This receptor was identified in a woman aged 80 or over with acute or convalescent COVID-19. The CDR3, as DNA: TGTGCCAGCAGCTTAGTACGAGGAGAAAAACTGTTTTTT. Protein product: CASSLVRGEKLFF.